What follows are 32 T cell receptor beta chains derived from one specimen sequenced in a study of T-cell memory formation after mild COVID-19. Each CDR3 protein gets one entry after TCRdb re-called the 5' RACE reads with MiXCR. The sample includes about 45,000 distinct CDR3 sequences, approximately 9.6% of them seen just once. The sequencing sample was made of PBMCs or a T cell subset sorted from them (not recorded which). All receptors derive from an adult woman who had mild COVID-19 (a few samples of this study predate the infection). Cell type and time point are not known.

V and J are TRBV3-1 and TRBJ1-3, with D possibly being TRBD1 (5 bases). Germline V gene data show CDR1 as LGHDT and CDR2 as YNNKEL (reference sequence). The V and J ends lost 4 bases and 0 bases respectively, with 13 bases between them. This CDR3 comprises 16 residues. CDR3 in amino acids: CASSRDGVSSGNTIYF. Written as DNA, the CDR3 is TGTGCCAGCAGCCGGGACGGTGTAAGCTCTGGAAACACCATATATTTT.

This clonotype was seen repeatedly, ten times or more. The chain uses TRBV12-3 or TRBV12-4 and TRBJ2-3; TRBD2 matches at 8 bases. CDR3 length: 14 amino acids. V lost 3 bases and J lost 6; bases outside the gene matches: 5. The CDR3 region has the DNA TGTGCCAGCAGTTTGGGACTAGATAGGGATACGCAGTATTTT. Protein product: CASSLGLDRDTQYF.

This clonotype occurred a few times. The chain links TRBV12-3 or TRBV12-4 to TRBJ2-1; 9 bases line up with TRBD2. Trimming removed 7 bases from V and 0 bases from J; junction bases left unmatched: 4. CDR3 size: 15 residues. CDR3 bases: TGTGCCAGCACCTTGACTAGCGGCTCCTACAATGAGCAGTTCTTC. Translated, it gives CASTLTSGSYNEQFF.

This clonotype occurred a few times. The gene calls are TRBV9 and TRBJ2-1; the D gene is possibly TRBD2 (6 bases). Germline V gene data show CDR1 as SGDLS and CDR2 as YYNGEE. Trimming took off 3 bases at V and 6 bases at J, with 16 bases between the two ends. The CDR3 extends over 15 amino acids. The CDR3 nucleotides read TGTGCCAGCAGCGGGAGGGGACGCGGCACCAATGAGCAGTTCTTC. Translation: CASSGRGRGTNEQFF. Complete variable domain (other parts from reference TRBV9 and TRBJ2-1): DSGVTQTPKHLITATGQRVTLRCSPRSGDLSVYWYQQSLDQGLQFLIQYYNGEERAKGNILERFSAQQFPDLHSELNLSSLELGDSALYFCASSGRGRGTNEQFFGPGTRLTVL.

This clonotype was counted between two and nine times. J is TRBJ2-7 and V is TRBV20-1; D uncertain. V dropped 0 bases and J dropped 2 bases, with 14 bases sitting between them. Germline CDR1 reads DFQATT; CDR2 reads SNEGSKA (reference sequence). This CDR3 contains 15 residues. The CDR3 reads CSARDLDSSPYEQYF. CDR3 sequence (DNA): TGCAGTGCTAGAGATCTCGACTCCTCCCCCTACGAGCAGTACTTC.

The rearrangement links TRBV12-3 or TRBV12-4 to TRBJ2-1; D might be TRBD2 (6 bases). Trimming took 5 bases from V and 10 from J, leaving 15 bases between them. The length of the CDR3 is 13 residues. CDR3: CASSPGTHAEQFF. The CDR3 DNA follows: TGTGCCAGCAGTCCCGGGACTCACGCCGAGCAGTTCTTC.

This clonotype has a count of ten or more. The J gene is TRBJ2-3, the V gene TRBV5-8, with 8 positions matching TRBD1. Trimming at V came to 0 bases and at J to 7 bases, leaving 4 bases not matched to a gene. The CDR3 is 14 residues long. The germline V gene has CDR1 SGHTS and CDR2 YDEGEE. CDR3: CASSLGQGLYTQYF. The CDR3 bases are TGTGCCAGCAGCTTGGGACAGGGGTTATATACGCAGTATTTT.

The CDR3: CATSDLETQYF. CDR3 in DNA: TGTGCCACCAGTGATTTGGAGACCCAGTACTTC. V gene TRBV24-1 combines with J gene TRBJ2-5; no firm D call. The V end lost 0 bases, the J end lost 5 bases, and 0 bases lay between the germline ends. The CDR3 is 11 amino acids. The germline gives CDR1 KGHDR, CDR2 SFDVKD.

This clonotype was seen ten or more times. This rearrangement joins TRBV7-8 to TRBJ2-6; tentatively, D is TRBD1 (5 bases). The CDR3 is 15 amino acids. The V end lost 6 bases, the J end lost 1 base, and 10 bases lay between the germline ends. The V gene's germline CDR1 is SGHVS and CDR2 FQNEAQ. DNA of the CDR3: TGTGCCAGCAGTCCAGGGTCTTCTGGGGCCAACGTCCTGACTTTC. It encodes CASSPGSSGANVLTF.

This clonotype was seen repeatedly, ten times or more. The chain recombines TRBV29-1 with TRBJ2-1; a weak D match, TRBD1 (5 bases). The CDR3 covers 13 residues. Trimming shortened V by 6 bases and J by 9 bases, and 18 bases separated the two germline ends. Germline V gene lookup returns CDR1 SQVTM and CDR2 ANQGSEA. This chain's CDR3 is CSVGPPELGEQFF. CDR3 coding DNA: TGCAGCGTGGGGCCACCGGAGCTCGGTGAGCAGTTCTTC.

This clonotype showed up many times. V gene TRBV28 combines with J gene TRBJ2-7; possibly TRBD2 for D (5 bases). CDR1 and CDR2 (germline): MDHEN, SYDVKM. The CDR3 spans 12 residues. V was shortened by 6 bases and J by 5 bases, with 11 bases between the two germline ends. CDR3 sequence (DNA): TGTGCCAGCAGCCCCACTAGTCACGAGCAGTACTTC. Its protein product is CASSPTSHEQYF.

There are many counts of this clonotype. This chain joins TRBV12-3 or TRBV12-4 and TRBJ2-7, with TRBD1 matching over 7 bases. The V and J ends lost 6 bases and 7 bases, in that order; junction bases with no gene match: 18. CDR3 length: 16 amino acids. The CDR3 DNA sequence: TGTGCCAGCAGCCCCGACGGGGACAGCCACTCATTTGAGCAGTACTTC. Translation gives CASSPDGDSHSFEQYF.

This clonotype was observed a handful of times. The V and J genes are TRBV20-1 and TRBJ1-5; 9 bases are shared with TRBD1. Germline V CDR1 and CDR2: DFQATT, SNEGSKA (reference sequence). This CDR3 has 13 amino acids. V was pared by 4 bases and J by 7 bases, with 5 bases of the junction left unmatched. CDR3 nucleotides: TGCAGTGCTACAACAGGGGGCGGGCAGCCCCAGCATTTT. Its protein is CSATTGGGQPQHF.

By sample fraction, this clonotype is medium-sized. This chain links TRBV20-1 with TRBJ2-4; D remains ambiguous. The CDR3 runs to 13 residues. CDR1 DFQATT and CDR2 SNEGSKA come from the germline V gene (reference sequence). Trimming shortened V by 6 bases and J by 0 bases, and 9 bases separated the two germline ends. CDR3 amino acids: CSAPATAKNIQYF. CDR3 bases: TGCAGTGCCCCAGCGACAGCCAAAAACATTCAGTACTTC.

Many counts were recorded for this clonotype. The rearrangement joins TRBV20-1 to TRBJ1-6; maybe TRBD1 (6 bases). The CDR3 consists of 15 residues. V gave up 5 bases and J gave up 4 bases, with 15 bases separating them. CDR1 is DFQATT and CDR2 is SNEGSKA in the germline V gene (reference sequence). CDR3 nucleotide sequence: TGCAGTGCTCCCCCGAAAGGACAGTATAATTCACCCCTCCACTTT. As protein: CSAPPKGQYNSPLHF.

This clonotype was recorded many times. The V gene is TRBV12-3 or TRBV12-4, the J gene TRBJ2-7, with D perhaps TRBD2 (8 bases). This CDR3 is 15 amino acids long. V dropped 7 bases and J dropped 5 bases, with 21 bases sitting between them. CDR3 sequence reads: CASTLGGGGPHEQYF. CDR3 coding DNA: TGTGCCAGCACCCTAGGGGGCGGGGGGCCGCACGAGCAGTACTTC.

The chain is built from TRBV18 and TRBJ2-6; 9 bases agree with TRBD1. The ends lost 3 bases at V and 4 bases at J; junction bases unmatched: 13. From germline, CDR1 is KGHSH and CDR2 LQKENI. CDR3 length equals 19 residues. The CDR3 loop is CASSPRGQGKTRGANVLTF. The DNA for the CDR3 is TGTGCCAGCTCACCTCGCGGACAGGGGAAGACGAGGGGGGCCAACGTCCTGACTTTC.

This clonotype has a count of ten or more. The CDR3 protein is CASSLRDGSYEQYF. The DNA for the CDR3 is TGTGCCAGCAGCCTCCGGGACGGGTCCTACGAGCAGTACTTC. This rearrangement joins TRBV5-4 to TRBJ2-7; either TRBD1 or TRBD2 may supply D (5 bases each). This CDR3 has 14 residues. Trimming removed 4 bases from V and 1 base from J, with 12 bases in between. Germline lookup yields CDR1 SGHNT and CDR2 YYREEE (reference sequence).

This clonotype was counted ten times or more. The J gene is TRBJ2-1, the V gene TRBV24-1; 9 nucleotides line up with TRBD1. The CDR3 runs 19 residues. Per the germline V gene, CDR1 is KGHDR and CDR2 is SFDVKD. With 3 bases clipped from V and 0 bases from J, the junction kept 11 bases outside the gene matches. The CDR3 DNA follows: TGTGCCACCAGTGATAAGACGAACAGGGGGCAGAGCTCCTACAATGAGCAGTTCTTC. Its protein product is CATSDKTNRGQSSYNEQFF.

This clonotype came up many times. The rearrangement joins TRBV5-1 to TRBJ2-2, with 8 bases matching TRBD2. Germline values: CDR1 SGHRS, CDR2 YFSETQ. The CDR3 runs to 18 residues. Unmatched junction bases numbered 10, after V lost 2 bases and J lost 1 base. The CDR3 is CASSLSPSGGRNTGELFF. CDR3 coding DNA: TGCGCCAGCAGCTTATCCCCCTCGGGAGGGAGGAACACCGGGGAGCTGTTTTTT.

This clonotype was observed many times. The chain is built from TRBV28 and TRBJ2-7, with TRBD1 as a possible D gene (5 bases). CDR1 and CDR2 (germline): MDHEN, SYDVKM. CDR3 length: 14 residues. The V end lost 2 bases, the J end lost 0 bases, and 8 bases lay between the germline ends. The CDR3 DNA follows: TGTGCCAGCAGTTTAGCGCAGGGCTCCTACGAGCAGTACTTC. It encodes CASSLAQGSYEQYF.

This clonotype was detected a few times. V and J are TRBV7-2 and TRBJ2-5, with 8 bases identical to TRBD1. The CDR3 sequence is 15 residues long. Losses at the gene ends were 3 bases for V and 1 base for J; bases not matched to a gene: 4. Germline loops: CDR1 SGHTA, CDR2 FQGNSA. CDR3 DNA: TGTGCCAGCAGCTTTTACGACAGGGGCCAAGAGACCCAGTACTTC. This gives the protein CASSFYDRGQETQYF.

This clonotype was counted at least ten times. This chain connects TRBV6-5 to TRBJ1-5; TRBD1 matches at 8 bases. The CDR3 extends over 15 amino acids. The V gene's germline CDR1 is MNHEY and CDR2 SVGAGI. Germline trimming cut 5 bases from V and 9 bases from J; bases unmatched to any gene: 12. CDR3 loop: CASSRTGTGERPQHF. In DNA form, the CDR3 reads TGTGCCAGCAGTCGAACCGGGACAGGAGAGAGGCCCCAGCATTTT.

The chain recombines TRBV5-1 with TRBJ1-1, with TRBD1 identical over 7 bases. Germline V CDR1 and CDR2: SGHRS, YFSETQ. V gave up 3 bases and J gave up 1 base; unmatched junction bases: 6. CDR3 length: 15 residues. Here the CDR3 DNA reads TGCGCCAGCAGCTGGAGGACAGGCGCGAACACTGAAGCTTTCTTT. This codes for CASSWRTGANTEAFF.

This clonotype was counted only a few times. The chain's CDR3 is CASSPRGHQETQYF. The CDR3 bases are TGTGCCAGCAGCCCACGGGGCCACCAAGAGACCCAGTACTTC. The chain joins TRBV7-3 to TRBJ2-5; the D call may be TRBD1 or TRBD2 (5 bases each). CDR1 SGHTA and CDR2 FQGTGA come from the germline V gene. The CDR3 spans 14 residues. Trimming left V 5 bases short and J 0 bases short, with 10 bases between.

This clonotype was recorded many times. This chain connects TRBV5-1 to TRBJ2-7; TRBD1 matches 7 bases. V was pared by 0 bases and J by 6 bases, with 6 bases of the junction left unmatched. There are 14 residues in the CDR3. Germline V gene lookup returns CDR1 SGHRS and CDR2 YFSETQ. The CDR3 DNA reads as TGCGCCAGCAGCTTGGCCGACAGGGCAGCCGAGCAGTACTTC. Its translation: CASSLADRAAEQYF.

In this sample, this clonotype is medium-sized (0.01 to 0.1%). The chain uses TRBV20-1 and TRBJ1-5; D ambiguous. The CDR3 is made up of 14 amino acids. CDR1 is DFQATT, CDR2 SNEGSKA, per germline (reference sequence). V was clipped by 1 base and J by 7 bases, with 14 bases between them. CDR3 DNA sequence: TGCAGTGCTAGAGGCCCTGACCTGGGACAGCCCCAGCATTTT. It codes for CSARGPDLGQPQHF.

The V and J genes are TRBV20-1 and TRBJ2-7; tentatively, D is TRBD1 (6 bases). This CDR3 contains 13 residues. Per the germline V gene, CDR1 is DFQATT and CDR2 is SNEGSKA (reference sequence). The V end lost 0 bases, the J end lost 4 bases, and 10 bases lay between the germline ends. DNA of the CDR3: TGCAGTGCTAGAGATGGCAGGGGTTACGAGCAGTACTTC. It encodes CSARDGRGYEQYF.

The genes are TRBV18 and TRBJ1-1; a weak D match, TRBD1 (5 bases). The germline gives CDR1 KGHSH, CDR2 LQKENI. The length of the CDR3 is 15 residues. V was shortened by 2 bases and J by 1 base, with 11 bases between the two germline ends. The CDR3 spells CASSPEQGKNTEAFF. CDR3 in DNA: TGTGCCAGCTCACCAGAGCAGGGCAAGAACACTGAAGCTTTCTTT.

Ten or more counts support this clonotype. V gene TRBV24-1 combines with J gene TRBJ2-3; 8 bases are a match to TRBD1. V was clipped by 3 bases and J by 2 bases; unmatched bases: 9. Germline CDR1 reads KGHDR; CDR2 reads SFDVKD. CDR3 length: 17 residues. The CDR3 DNA reads as TGTGCCACCAGTGATCCAGGGGGCACTAGCTCCACAGATACGCAGTATTTT. Amino acids: CATSDPGGTSSTDTQYF.

The CDR3 loop reads CASSVAEGRGTDTQYF. CDR3 nucleotides: TGTGCCAGCAGCGTAGCTGAAGGCAGGGGCACAGATACGCAGTATTTT. The gene calls are TRBV9 and TRBJ2-3; D is perhaps TRBD1 (5 bases). V lost 0 bases, J lost 1 base, and 12 bases lay in between. In germline, CDR1 is SGDLS, CDR2 YYNGEE. The CDR3 totals 16 residues.

The J gene is TRBJ2-7, the V gene TRBV6-1; TRBD1 aligns across 8 bases. J gave up 6 bases and V 2 bases, and 9 bases lay outside the gene matches. The germline V gene has CDR1 MNHNS and CDR2 SASEGT. CDR3 length: 15 residues. This CDR3 is CASSEPGQGGGEQYF. As DNA, the CDR3 is TGTGCCAGCAGTGAACCCGGACAGGGAGGCGGCGAGCAGTACTTC.